Below are 29 T cell receptor beta chains sequenced from a single sample in a study of cytomegalovirus exposure and HLA in healthy donors. PCR primers comprised 60 Vbeta and 13 Jbeta primers. Assay: immunoSEQ multiplex PCR; the TCRdb copy retains only in-frame clones and omits some. This table holds more than 95,000 clones, about 71% found once. The sample taken for sequencing was PBMCs. The receptors come from a woman between 45 and 65 years old in good health and CMV-seronegative.

The chain has TRBV5-4 and TRBJ1-2; D uncertain. The length of the CDR3 is 14 residues. Deletions cut 2 bases from V and 0 bases from J, with 8 bases between. Germline V gene data show CDR1 as SGHNT and CDR2 as YYREEE (reference sequence). The CDR3, as DNA: TGTGCCAGCAGCTTCGCAGGCCCTAACTATGGCTACACCTTC. Its protein is CASSFAGPNYGYTF.

The CDR3 protein is CASAGREVVAGELFF. The CDR3, as DNA: TGTGCCAGCGCGGGTCGGGAAGTAGTCGCCGGGGAGCTGTTTTTT. The V call is TRBV25-1, the J call TRBJ2-2; a possible D gene is TRBD2 (5 bases). Trimming removed 8 bases at V and 6 bases at J, with 19 bases between. CDR1 and CDR2 from the germline V gene are MGHDK and SYGVNS. The CDR3 extends over 15 amino acids.

As DNA, the CDR3 is TGTGCCAGCAGCGTAGTTACCGGGACCGGGGAGCTGTTTTTT. Its translation is CASSVVTGTGELFF. The V and J genes are TRBV9 and TRBJ2-2, with unresolved D. Looked up from germline, CDR1 is SGDLS and CDR2 is YYNGEE. The CDR3 consists of 14 residues. V lost 0 bases, J lost 5 bases, and 8 bases lay in between.

This clone was seen a handful of times. CDR3 coding DNA: TGTGCCAGCAGGAGAGGCGGGAGCACAGATACGCAGTATTTT. Its protein is CASRRGGSTDTQYF. This chain uses TRBV7-2 with TRBJ2-3; a possible D gene is TRBD2 (5 bases). The V end lost 6 bases, the J end lost 0 bases, and 10 bases lay between the germline ends. Germline CDR1 SGHTA, CDR2 FQGNSA. This CDR3 contains 14 residues.

The chain combines TRBV15 with TRBJ2-3, with TRBD1 as a possible D gene (8 bases). CDR1 is LNHNV and CDR2 is YYDKDF in the germline V gene (reference sequence). CDR3 length: 15 residues. The V end was cut by 5 bases, the J end by 3 bases, with 15 bases between. For the CDR3, the DNA is TGTGCCACCAGCCTGAACAGGGGGGGGACAGATACGCAGTATTTT. This encodes CATSLNRGGTDTQYF.

The chain links TRBV28 to TRBJ1-1, with D tentatively TRBD1 (5 bases). Germline V gene sequence: CDR1 MDHEN, CDR2 SYDVKM. The CDR3 is made up of 12 amino acids. CDR3 residues: CGAGRMNTEAFF. CDR3 nucleotides: TGTGGGGCGGGACGGATGAACACTGAAGCTTTCTTT.

The chain has TRBV28 and TRBJ1-5, with D perhaps matching TRBD1 (6 bases). The CDR3 is made up of 18 amino acids. V was clipped by 2 bases and J by 1 base, with 18 bases between them. Looked up from germline, CDR1 is MDHEN and CDR2 is SYDVKM. CDR3: CASSLGGRAVSSNQPQHF. The CDR3 region has the DNA TGTGCCAGCAGTTTAGGGGGCAGGGCGGTGTCAAGCAATCAGCCCCAGCATTTT.

This rearrangement joins TRBV18 to TRBJ1-5; D not certain. Trimming removed 4 bases from V and 4 bases from J, with 5 bases in between. CDR1 and CDR2 from the germline V gene are KGHSH and LQKENI. This CDR3 comprises 12 residues. The CDR3 DNA sequence: TGTGCCAGCTCACTCGTAAATCAGCCCCAGCATTTT. Translated: CASSLVNQPQHF.

This clone has a handful of counts. V and J are TRBV6-5 and TRBJ2-7; no clear D. With 6 bases removed from V and 2 bases from J, the gap between germline ends came to 8 bases. This CDR3 has 12 residues. Germline loops: CDR1 MNHEY, CDR2 SVGAGI. CDR3 nucleotides: TGTGCCAGCAGATCACAGCCCTACGAGCAGTACTTC. Protein sequence: CASRSQPYEQYF.

J is TRBJ2-5 and V is TRBV19; a possible D gene is TRBD1 (6 bases). The CDR3 loop spans 14 amino acids. Germline V gene lookup returns CDR1 LNHDA and CDR2 SQIVND (reference sequence). Trimming shortened V by 4 bases and J by 6 bases, and 15 bases separated the two germline ends. The CDR3 nucleotides read TGTGCCAGTAGTACCAGGGGAAACGAAAAGACCCAGTACTTC. This encodes CASSTRGNEKTQYF.

The rearrangement uses TRBV21-1 and TRBJ1-5; TRBD1 is the table's D call and was not checked against the DNA. TRBV21-1 is deemed a pseudogene. This CDR3 has 15 amino acids. The CDR3 coding sequence is TGTGCCAGCAGTCGGTCTCAGGGTAGCAATCAGCCCCAGCATTTT. It translates to CASSRSQGSNQPQHF.

This clone was seen a handful of times. CDR3: CAWMGRGTEAFF. The DNA of the CDR3 is TGTGCCTGGATGGGGAGGGGAACTGAAGCTTTCTTT. This chain links TRBV30 with TRBJ1-1; D perhaps matches TRBD1 (5 bases). This CDR3 has 12 amino acids. The V end was cut by 4 bases, the J end by 5 bases, with 11 bases between. Germline CDR1 GTSNPN, CDR2 SVGIG (reference sequence).

The chain has TRBV11-2 and TRBJ2-2; 7 bases line up with TRBD2. The junction had 3 bases not matched to a gene; V was cut back by 2 bases and J by 0 bases. The CDR3 consists of 16 residues. CDR1 is SGHAT and CDR2 is FQNNGV in the germline V gene. DNA of the CDR3: TGTGCCAGCAGCTTACAAGCGGGGTCGAACACCGGGGAGCTGTTTTTT. Translating gives CASSLQAGSNTGELFF.

This sequence joins TRBV6-1 and TRBJ2-5, with 7 bases aligning to TRBD1. The CDR3 has 14 amino acids. V lost 7 bases and J lost 5; bases outside the gene matches: 10. Germline V gene lookup returns CDR1 MNHNS and CDR2 SASEGT. The DNA for the CDR3 is TGTGCCAGCACCATGACAGGGTTCGTGGAGACCCAGTACTTC. It yields the protein CASTMTGFVETQYF.

This chain uses TRBV20-1 with TRBJ2-3; weak D call: TRBD2 (5 bases). The CDR3 length is 10 residues. The germline V gene encodes CDR1 DFQATT and CDR2 SNEGSKA (reference sequence). V lost 5 bases and J 6 bases, leaving 6 bases between the germline ends. The CDR3 protein is CSALADTQYF. CDR3 nucleotides: TGCAGTGCTTTAGCGGATACGCAGTATTTT.

J is TRBJ2-3 and V is TRBV28; 10 bases align to TRBD1. Per germline, CDR1 MDHEN and CDR2 SYDVKM. Unmatched junction bases numbered 6, after V lost 2 bases and J lost 4 bases. The CDR3 covers 16 residues. The CDR3 loop is CASSLLGQGKADTQYF. The CDR3 DNA sequence: TGTGCCAGCAGTTTACTGGGACAGGGGAAAGCAGATACGCAGTATTTT.

The chain links TRBV2 to TRBJ2-7, with D perhaps matching TRBD2 (5 bases). The CDR3 covers 14 residues. Trimming cost V 8 bases and J 2 bases, with 16 bases left between them. CDR1 is SNHLY, CDR2 FYNNEI, per germline. The CDR3 nucleotides read TGTGCCAGCGCCCTTGGGCGGGTGGCCTACGAGCAGTACTTC. This encodes CASALGRVAYEQYF.

This chain uses TRBV6-1 with TRBJ1-6; 7 bases align to TRBD1. J lost 1 base, V lost 8 bases, and 5 bases had no gene match. Germline V gene lookup returns CDR1 MNHNS and CDR2 SASEGT. The CDR3 is 15 amino acids. CDR3 in DNA: TGTGCCAGCGGACAGGTTTGGTCCTATAATTCACCCCTCCACTTT. This sequence encodes CASGQVWSYNSPLHF.

The chain carries TRBV28 and TRBJ2-2, with 7 bases identical to TRBD1. Unmatched junction bases numbered 13, after V lost 4 bases and J lost 2 bases. Germline CDR1 and CDR2: MDHEN and SYDVKM. The CDR3 length is 18 residues. In nucleotides, the CDR3 is TGTGCCAGCAGTTATCCTGCGCCGGGACAGATAAACACCGGGGAGCTGTTTTTT. This encodes CASSYPAPGQINTGELFF.

CDR3 sequence: CASGSKLNHGELFF. The CDR3 nucleotides are TGTGCCAGTGGGTCTAAACTAAACCACGGGGAGCTGTTTTTT. The chain recombines TRBV9 with TRBJ2-2, with unresolved D. Trimming pared 8 bases from V and 7 bases from J, leaving 18 bases between. The germline V gene has CDR1 SGDLS and CDR2 YYNGEE. The CDR3 extends over 14 amino acids.

The V and J genes are TRBV2 and TRBJ2-7; 10 bases map to TRBD1. After removal of 4 bases from V and 2 bases from J, the junction contained 5 bases not matched to a gene. Looked up from germline, CDR1 is SNHLY and CDR2 is FYNNEI. This CDR3 is 15 amino acids long. CDR3 residues: CASSALGTGAYEQYF. CDR3 coding DNA: TGTGCCAGCAGTGCGCTCGGGACAGGGGCCTACGAGCAGTACTTC.

The rearrangement links TRBV15 to TRBJ2-2, with D uncertain. This CDR3 is 15 amino acids long. V gave up 0 bases and J gave up 2 bases, with 7 bases separating them. The germline CDR1 and CDR2 sequences are LNHNV and YYDKDF (reference sequence). Written as DNA, the CDR3 is TGTGCCACCAGCAGAGATGCCAGTAACACCGGGGAGCTGTTTTTT. Translated, it gives CATSRDASNTGELFF.

About this clone: A junction end diverges from the germline sequence, so it may reflect a read error. This specimen includes other DNA sequences encoding the same CDR3. V gene TRBV6-5 combines with J gene TRBJ2-5; TRBD2 agrees at 7 bases. Germline V lookup: CDR1 MNHEY, CDR2 SVGAGI. This CDR3 comprises 15 residues. The CDR3 coding sequence is TGTGCCAGTAGTTACTCGGGACTAACCCAAGAGACCCAGTACTTC. It codes for CASSYSGLTQETQYF.

This clone has only a few counts. The chain links TRBV5-6 to TRBJ2-6; tentative D call: TRBD1 (5 bases). V was cut by 2 bases and J by 7 bases, with 16 bases left in between. In germline, CDR1 is SGHDT, CDR2 YYEEEE. This CDR3 has 16 residues. CDR3 sequence (DNA): TGTGCCAGCAGCTTACAACAGGTACTGGGTGCCAACGTCCTGACTTTC. It translates to CASSLQQVLGANVLTF.

The chain carries TRBV29-1 and TRBJ2-7; 8 bases map to TRBD1. V shed 7 bases, J shed 6 bases, and the junction held 8 bases outside the gene matches. CDR1 and CDR2 from the germline V gene are SQVTM and ANQGSEA. The CDR3 is 12 residues long. The CDR3 spells CSAGQGEGEQYF. The CDR3 DNA reads as TGCAGCGCCGGACAGGGCGAGGGCGAGCAGTACTTC.

This chain connects TRBV6-1 to TRBJ2-7, with 8 bases matching TRBD1. CDR3 length: 15 residues. The trim removed 6 bases at V and 1 base at J, leaving 8 bases unmatched. Germline values: CDR1 MNHNS, CDR2 SASEGT. In nucleotides, the CDR3 is TGTGCCAGCAGCCGAGCAGGGACAGGTTCCTACGAGCAGTACTTC. Translation gives CASSRAGTGSYEQYF.

This chain connects TRBV28 to TRBJ2-1, with 11 nucleotides matching TRBD1. Germline CDR1 reads MDHEN; CDR2 reads SYDVKM. V was pared by 6 bases and J by 8 bases, with 6 bases of the junction left unmatched. The length of the CDR3 is 14 residues. CDR3: CASRGQGAIDEQFF. The CDR3 coding sequence is TGTGCCAGCAGAGGACAGGGGGCAATCGATGAGCAGTTCTTC.

The CDR3 bases are TGTGCCAGCTCAGAACTAGCGGAGACCCAGTACTTC. Translating gives CASSELAETQYF. This rearrangement joins TRBV18 to TRBJ2-5; 7 bases fit TRBD2. Losses at the gene ends were 5 bases for V and 5 bases for J; bases not matched to a gene: 2. The CDR3 totals 12 residues. Germline V gives CDR1 KGHSH, CDR2 LQKENI. The entire variable domain, with the rest obtained from reference TRBV18 and TRBJ2-5, is as follows: NAGVMQNPRHLVRRRGQEARLRCSPMKGHSHVYWYRQLPEEGLKFMVYLQKENIIDESGMPKERFSAEFPKEGPSILRIQQVVRGDSAAYFCASSELAETQYFGPGTRLLVL.

The genes are TRBV11-2 and TRBJ2-1, with D maybe TRBD2 (7 bases). This CDR3 spans 15 amino acids. Germline V gene lookup returns CDR1 SGHAT and CDR2 FQNNGV. The V and J ends lost 5 bases and 5 bases respectively, with 16 bases between them. The CDR3 nucleotides read TGTGCCAGCAGCATGGGGGCTAGCGGTAACAATGAGCAGTTCTTC. It translates to CASSMGASGNNEQFF.